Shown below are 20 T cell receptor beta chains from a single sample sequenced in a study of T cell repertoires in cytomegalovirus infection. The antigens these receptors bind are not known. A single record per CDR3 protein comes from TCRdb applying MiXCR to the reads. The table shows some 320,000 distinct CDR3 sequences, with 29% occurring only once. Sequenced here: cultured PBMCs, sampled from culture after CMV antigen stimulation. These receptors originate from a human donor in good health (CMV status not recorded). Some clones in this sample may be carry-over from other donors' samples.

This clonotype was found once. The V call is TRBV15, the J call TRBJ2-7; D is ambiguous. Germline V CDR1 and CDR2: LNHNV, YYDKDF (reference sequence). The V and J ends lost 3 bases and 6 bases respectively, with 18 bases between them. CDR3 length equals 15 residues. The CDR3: CATSRAYSTQSEQYF. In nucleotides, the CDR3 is TGTGCCACCAGCAGGGCGTACTCGACACAGTCCGAGCAGTACTTC. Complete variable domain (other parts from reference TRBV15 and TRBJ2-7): DAMVIQNPRYQVTQFGKPVTLSCSQTLNHNVMYWYQQKSSQAPKLLFHYYDKDFNNEADTPDNFQSRRPNTSFCFLDIRSPGLGDTAMYLCATSRAYSTQSEQYFGPGTRLTVT.

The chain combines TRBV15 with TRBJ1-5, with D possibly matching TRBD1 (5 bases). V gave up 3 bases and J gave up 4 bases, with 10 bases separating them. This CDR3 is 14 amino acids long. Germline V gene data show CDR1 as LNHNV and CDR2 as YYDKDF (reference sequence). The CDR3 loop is CATSRLGGNQPQHF. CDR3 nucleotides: TGTGCCACCAGCAGGTTGGGGGGAAATCAGCCCCAGCATTTT.

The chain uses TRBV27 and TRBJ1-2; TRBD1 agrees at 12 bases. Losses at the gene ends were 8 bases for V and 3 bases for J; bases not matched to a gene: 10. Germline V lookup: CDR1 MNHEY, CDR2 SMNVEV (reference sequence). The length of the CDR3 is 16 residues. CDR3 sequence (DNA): TGTGCCAGCGGGCCGGGGACAGGGGGCGCCGACTATGGCTACACCTTC. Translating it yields CASGPGTGGADYGYTF.

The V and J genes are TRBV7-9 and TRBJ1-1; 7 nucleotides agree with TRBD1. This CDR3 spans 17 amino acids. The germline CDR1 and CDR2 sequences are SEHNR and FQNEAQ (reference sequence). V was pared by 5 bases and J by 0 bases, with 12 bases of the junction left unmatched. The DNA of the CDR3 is TGTGCCAGCAGCAGTCCCTCGGGACAGAAGATGAACACTGAAGCTTTCTTT. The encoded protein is CASSSPSGQKMNTEAFF.

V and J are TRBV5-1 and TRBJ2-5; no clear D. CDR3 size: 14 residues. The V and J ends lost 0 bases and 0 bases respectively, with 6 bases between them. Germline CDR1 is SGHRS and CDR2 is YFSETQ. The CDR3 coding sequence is TGCGCCAGCAGCTTGGGATCGGACCAAGAGACCCAGTACTTC. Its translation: CASSLGSDQETQYF.

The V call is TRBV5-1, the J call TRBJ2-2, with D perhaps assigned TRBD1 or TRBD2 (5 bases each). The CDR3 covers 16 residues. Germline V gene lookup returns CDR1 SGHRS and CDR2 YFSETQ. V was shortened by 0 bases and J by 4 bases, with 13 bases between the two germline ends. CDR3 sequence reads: CASSLGRQGVTGELFF. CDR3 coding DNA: TGCGCCAGCAGCTTGGGTCGTCAGGGAGTCACCGGGGAGCTGTTTTTT.

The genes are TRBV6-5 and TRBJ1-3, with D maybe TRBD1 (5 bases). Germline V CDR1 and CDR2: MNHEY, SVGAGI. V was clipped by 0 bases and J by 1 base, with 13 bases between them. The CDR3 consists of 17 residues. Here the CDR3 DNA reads TGTGCCAGCAGTTACTCAAGGGGAGGTAGTTCTGGAAACACCATATATTTT. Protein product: CASSYSRGGSSGNTIYF.

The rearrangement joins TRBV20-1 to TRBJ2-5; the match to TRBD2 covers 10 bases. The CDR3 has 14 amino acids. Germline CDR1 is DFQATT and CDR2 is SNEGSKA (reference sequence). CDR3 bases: TGCAGCATCCTAGCGGGGGAGATCCAAGAGACCCAGTACTTC. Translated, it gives CSILAGEIQETQYF.

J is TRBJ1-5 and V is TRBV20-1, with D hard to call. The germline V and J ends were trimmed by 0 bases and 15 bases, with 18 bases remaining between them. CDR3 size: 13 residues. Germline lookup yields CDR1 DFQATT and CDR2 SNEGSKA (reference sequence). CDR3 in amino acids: CSARDRSRGSAHF. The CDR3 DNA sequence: TGCAGTGCTAGAGATCGCTCTAGAGGGTCAGCGCATTTT.

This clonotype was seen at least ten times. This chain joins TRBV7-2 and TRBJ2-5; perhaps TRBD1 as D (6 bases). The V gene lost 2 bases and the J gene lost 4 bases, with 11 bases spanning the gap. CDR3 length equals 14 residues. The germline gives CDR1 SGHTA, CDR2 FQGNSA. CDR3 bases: TGTGCCAGCAGCTTAAGCCCCAGGGGAGAGACCCAGTACTTC. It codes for CASSLSPRGETQYF.

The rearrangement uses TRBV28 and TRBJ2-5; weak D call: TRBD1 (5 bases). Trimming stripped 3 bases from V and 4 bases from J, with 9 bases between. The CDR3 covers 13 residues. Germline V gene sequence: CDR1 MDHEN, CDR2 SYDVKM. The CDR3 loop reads CASSFSGSETQYF. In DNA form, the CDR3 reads TGTGCCAGCAGTTTCTCAGGGTCAGAGACCCAGTACTTC.

This chain's CDR3 is CASSLATGPTSYEQYF. The CDR3 region has the DNA TGTGCCAGCAGCTTAGCGACGGGGCCGACCTCCTACGAGCAGTACTTC. The chain is built from TRBV7-6 and TRBJ2-7; perhaps D is TRBD1 or TRBD2 (5 bases each). V lost 0 bases to trimming and J lost 0 bases, with 12 bases between them. Germline CDR1 is SGHVS and CDR2 is FNYEAQ. The CDR3 length is 16 residues.

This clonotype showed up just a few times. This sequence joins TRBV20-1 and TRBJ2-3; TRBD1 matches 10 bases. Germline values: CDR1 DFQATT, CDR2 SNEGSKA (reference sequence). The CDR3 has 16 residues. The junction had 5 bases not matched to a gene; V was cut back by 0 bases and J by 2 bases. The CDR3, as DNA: TGCAGTGCTAGAGATGAGGACAGGGGGTTCACAGATACGCAGTATTTT. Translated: CSARDEDRGFTDTQYF.

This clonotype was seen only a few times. As DNA, the CDR3 is TGTGCCAGCAGCGGTAGCGGGGGGGCGAAATCTTACGAGCAGTACTTC. Residues: CASSGSGGAKSYEQYF. This chain uses TRBV9 with TRBJ2-7, with TRBD2 matching over 11 bases. Germline V CDR1 and CDR2: SGDLS, YYNGEE. The J segment lost 4 bases and the V segment lost 3 bases, leaving 9 bases of the junction unmatched. This CDR3 contains 16 residues.

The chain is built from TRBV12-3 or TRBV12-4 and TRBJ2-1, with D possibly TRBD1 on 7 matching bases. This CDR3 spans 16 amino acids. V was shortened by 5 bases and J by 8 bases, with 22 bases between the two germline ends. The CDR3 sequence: CASSPSGRRRGDEQFF. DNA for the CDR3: TGTGCCAGCAGTCCCAGCGGACGGCGCAGGGGGGATGAGCAGTTCTTC.

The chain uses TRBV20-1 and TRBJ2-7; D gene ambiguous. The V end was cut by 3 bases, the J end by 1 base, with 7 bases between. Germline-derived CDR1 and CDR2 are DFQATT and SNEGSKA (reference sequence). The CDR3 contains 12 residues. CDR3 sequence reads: CSASDDSYEQYF. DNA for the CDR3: TGCAGTGCTAGCGACGATTCCTACGAGCAGTACTTC.

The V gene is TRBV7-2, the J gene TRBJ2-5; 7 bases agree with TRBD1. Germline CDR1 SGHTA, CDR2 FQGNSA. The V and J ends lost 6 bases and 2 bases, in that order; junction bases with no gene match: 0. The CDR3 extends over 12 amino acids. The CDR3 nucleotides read TGTGCCAGCAGGACAGGGCAAGAGACCCAGTACTTC. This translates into CASRTGQETQYF.

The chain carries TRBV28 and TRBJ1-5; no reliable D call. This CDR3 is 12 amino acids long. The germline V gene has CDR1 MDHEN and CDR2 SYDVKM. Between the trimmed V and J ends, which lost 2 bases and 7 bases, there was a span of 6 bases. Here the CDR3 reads CASSLLRQPQHF. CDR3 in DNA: TGTGCCAGCAGTTTACTCAGACAGCCCCAGCATTTT.

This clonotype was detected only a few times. CDR3 region: CSVGNRLNEKLFF. CDR3 coding DNA: TGCAGCGTTGGGAATCGCCTCAATGAAAAACTGTTTTTT. This chain connects TRBV29-1 to TRBJ1-4; no clear D gene. The CDR3 is made up of 13 amino acids. The germline gives CDR1 SQVTM, CDR2 ANQGSEA. V lost 4 bases and J lost 5, with 11 bases in between.

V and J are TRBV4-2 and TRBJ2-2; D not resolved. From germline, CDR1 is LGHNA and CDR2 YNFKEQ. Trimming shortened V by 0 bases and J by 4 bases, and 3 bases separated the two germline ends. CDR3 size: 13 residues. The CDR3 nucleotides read TGTGCCAGCAGCCAAGAGGTCACCGGGGAGCTGTTTTTT. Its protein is CASSQEVTGELFF.